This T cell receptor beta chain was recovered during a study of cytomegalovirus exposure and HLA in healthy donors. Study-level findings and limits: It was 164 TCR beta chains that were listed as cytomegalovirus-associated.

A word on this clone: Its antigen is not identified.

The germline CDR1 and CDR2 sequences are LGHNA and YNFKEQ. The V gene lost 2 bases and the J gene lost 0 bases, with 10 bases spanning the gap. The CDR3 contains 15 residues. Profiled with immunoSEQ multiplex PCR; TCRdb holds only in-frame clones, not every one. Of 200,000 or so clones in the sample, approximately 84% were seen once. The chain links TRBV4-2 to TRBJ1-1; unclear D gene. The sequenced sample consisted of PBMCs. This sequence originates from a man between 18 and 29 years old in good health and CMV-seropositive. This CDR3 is CASSQWGGVNTEAFF. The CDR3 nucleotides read TGTGCCAGCAGCCAATGGGGAGGAGTGAACACTGAAGCTTTCTTT.